This TCR beta chain is drawn from a study of human T cells and chemical hapten exposure. At the level of the study: Across its approximately 25 weeks, the study gave patients weekly diphenylcyclopropenone doses to the scalp.

This sample's time point: pre-sensitization, week 0. Indicated treatment: therapeutic diphenylcyclopropenone sensitization with weekly scalp DPC. MiXCR, applied by TCRdb to the RACE reads, yields one record per CDR3 protein. Here the sample spans under 200,000 distinct CDR3 sequences, around 30% being singletons. The CDR3 is 12 amino acids. Germline V CDR1 and CDR2: MNHEY, SVGEGT. V lost 1 base and J lost 4, with 2 bases in between. This clonotype was seen once. J is TRBJ1-5 and V is TRBV6-2 or TRBV6-3; no clear D. The TCR originated in a woman in her thirties with alopecia areata. Some clones in this sample may be carry-over from other donors' samples. Sample: whole blood, taken in connection with sensitization to the hapten diphenylcyclopropenone (DPC). CDR3 DNA: TGTGCCAGCAGTTACTGGAATCAGCCCCAGCATTTT. It translates to CASSYWNQPQHF.